These 24 T cell receptor beta chains originate from one sample sequenced in a study of shared clonotypes between healthy human individuals. The repertoire was sequenced with immunoSEQ multiplex PCR; TCRdb's copy has only in-frame clones and lacks some. The table lists fewer than 550,000 clones, about 79% of them singletons, with 9.5% to 15% in the top ten. Sequencing was performed on PBMCs. These receptors came from a woman aged 40 to 50 in good health. Some clones in this sample may be carry-over from other donors' samples.

V is TRBV5-1 and J is TRBJ2-1, with TRBD2 matching over 8 bases. The V gene's germline CDR1 is SGHRS and CDR2 YFSETQ. This CDR3 has 16 residues. The trim removed 2 bases at V and 10 bases at J, leaving 14 bases unmatched. The CDR3, as DNA: TGCGCCAGCAGCTTACTCTTTTCCCGCGGGGGGACCGAGCAGTTCTTC. Its translation: CASSLLFSRGGTEQFF. The entire variable domain, with the rest obtained from reference TRBV5-1 and TRBJ2-1, is as follows: KAGVTQTPRYLIKTRGQQVTLSCSPISGHRSVSWYQQTPGQGLQFLFEYFSETQRNKGNFPGRFSGRQFSNSRSEMNVSTLELGDSALYLCASSLLFSRGGTEQFFGPGTRLTVL.

The chain combines TRBV4-1 with TRBJ1-2; 9 bases agree with TRBD1. The CDR3 runs 15 residues. In germline, CDR1 is MGHRA, CDR2 YSYEKL. After removal of 8 bases from V and 1 base from J, the junction contained 8 bases not matched to a gene. The CDR3 region is CASGTGGVLNYGYTF. In nucleotides, the CDR3 is TGCGCCAGCGGCACAGGGGGCGTGCTTAACTATGGCTACACCTTC.

The V call is TRBV4-1, the J call TRBJ1-4; no clear D gene. Germline V lookup: CDR1 MGHRA, CDR2 YSYEKL. Trimming removed 6 bases at V and 13 bases at J, with 30 bases between. The CDR3 contains 17 residues. This CDR3 is CASRATYIGPFLEGLFF. DNA for the CDR3: TGCGCCAGCAGGGCCACCTACATCGGACCGTTTCTTGAGGGACTGTTTTTT.

The V call is TRBV5-4, the J call TRBJ2-1, with 10 bases identical to TRBD2. The CDR3 loop spans 14 amino acids. Germline V gives CDR1 SGHNT, CDR2 YYREEE (reference sequence). V trimming: 1 base; J trimming: 9 bases; junction bases outside the gene matches: 4. CDR3 loop: CASSLSGRGGEQFF. The CDR3 DNA reads as TGTGCCAGCAGCTTGAGCGGGAGGGGGGGTGAGCAGTTCTTC.

The table lists this clone with many counts. This chain uses TRBV19 with TRBJ2-7; D may be TRBD1 or TRBD2 (5 bases each). Germline loops: CDR1 LNHDA, CDR2 SQIVND (reference sequence). The CDR3 is 12 residues long. V dropped 5 bases and J dropped 5 bases, with 10 bases sitting between them. The CDR3 nucleotides are TGTGCCAGTAGTCTCAGGGACCACGAGCAGTACTTC. Protein: CASSLRDHEQYF.

This rearrangement joins TRBV19 to TRBJ2-2; D possibly corresponds to TRBD1 (5 bases). V lost 3 bases and J lost 5, with 10 bases in between. Germline assignment: CDR1 LNHDA and CDR2 SQIVND (reference sequence). The CDR3 runs to 14 residues. CDR3 DNA: TGTGCCAGTAGTATCACAGGTAGTACCGGGGAGCTGTTTTTT. Translation: CASSITGSTGELFF.

The V and J genes are TRBV10-2 and TRBJ2-2; D not certain. This CDR3 spans 16 amino acids. Germline loops: CDR1 WSHSY, CDR2 SAAADI. V lost 10 bases, J lost 7 bases, and 25 bases lay in between. CDR3 sequence (DNA): TGCGCCACATCAGGTCTTGGGCTGACCGGGTTCGGGGAGCTGTTTTTT. Its protein is CATSGLGLTGFGELFF.

CDR3 residues: CASSPPGGRVPTGELFF. The DNA for the CDR3 is TGTGCCAGCAGCCCCCCTGGGGGCAGGGTACCGACCGGGGAGCTGTTTTTT. The genes are TRBV11-3 and TRBJ2-2; maybe TRBD1 (6 bases). Germline V lookup: CDR1 SGHNT, CDR2 YENEEA. This CDR3 region has 17 residues. The germline V and J ends were trimmed by 5 bases and 5 bases, with 21 bases remaining between them.

J is TRBJ2-5 and V is TRBV5-1, with D perhaps TRBD2 (6 bases). Trimming shortened V by 0 bases and J by 4 bases, and 16 bases separated the two germline ends. The CDR3 is 16 amino acids. In germline, CDR1 is SGHRS, CDR2 YFSETQ. CDR3 loop: CASSLGGALRGETQYF. For the CDR3, the DNA is TGCGCCAGCAGCTTGGGCGGGGCCCTCCGGGGAGAGACCCAGTACTTC. The variable domain in full, completed from reference TRBV5-1 and TRBJ2-5, reads KAGVTQTPRYLIKTRGQQVTLSCSPISGHRSVSWYQQTPGQGLQFLFEYFSETQRNKGNFPGRFSGRQFSNSRSEMNVSTLELGDSALYLCASSLGGALRGETQYFGPGTRLLVL.

The chain uses TRBV5-1 and TRBJ2-5; TRBD2 aligns across 14 bases. Germline trimming cut 4 bases from V and 5 bases from J; bases unmatched to any gene: 13. Per the germline V gene, CDR1 is SGHRS and CDR2 is YFSETQ. The CDR3 is 18 amino acids. The CDR3 spells CASSHGTSGSRTGETQYF. The DNA of the CDR3 is TGCGCCAGCAGCCACGGGACTAGCGGGAGCCGGACCGGGGAGACCCAGTACTTC.

This chain joins TRBV30 and TRBJ1-2; 8 bases match TRBD1. This CDR3 is 13 amino acids long. Germline V lookup: CDR1 GTSNPN, CDR2 SVGIG (reference sequence). V lost 1 base and J lost 8; bases outside the gene matches: 6. CDR3 amino acids: CAWSALQGGGYTF. CDR3 DNA: TGTGCCTGGAGTGCCCTACAGGGGGGAGGCTACACCTTC. The full variable domain, completed using reference TRBV30 and TRBJ1-2, is SQTIHQWPATLVQPVGSPLSLECTVEGTSNPNLYWYRQAAGRGLQLLFYSVGIGQISSEVPQNLSASRPQDRQFILSSKKLLLSDSGFYLCAWSALQGGGYTFGSGTRLTVV.

This clone turned up a few times. This chain links TRBV5-1 with TRBJ2-7; 7 nucleotides match TRBD1. V lost 3 bases to trimming and J lost 3 bases; unmatched junction nucleotides: 6. Germline CDR1 reads SGHRS; CDR2 reads YFSETQ. This CDR3 is built from 14 residues. The chain's CDR3 is CASSSLTGNYEQYF. In DNA, the CDR3 is TGCGCCAGCAGCTCCCTGACAGGGAACTACGAGCAGTACTTC.

The V and J genes are TRBV25-1 and TRBJ2-5; D is possibly TRBD1 (6 bases). Trimming stripped 7 bases from V and 5 bases from J, with 14 bases between. Germline lookup yields CDR1 MGHDK and CDR2 SYGVNS. CDR3 length: 13 residues. The CDR3 spells CASTSPGAETQYF. DNA of the CDR3: TGTGCCAGCACCTCTCCAGGGGCTGAGACCCAGTACTTC.

The J gene is TRBJ2-5, the V gene TRBV7-9, with D possibly being TRBD2 (7 bases). CDR1 is SEHNR and CDR2 is FQNEAQ in the germline V gene (reference sequence). V shed 5 bases and J shed 5 bases, with 24 bases lying between them. This CDR3 contains 17 residues. CDR3 amino acids: CASSPSGGGGAQETQYF. CDR3 nucleotides: TGTGCCAGCAGCCCAAGCGGCGGCGGGGGCGCCCAGGAGACCCAGTACTTC.

This rearrangement joins TRBV5-1 to TRBJ2-7; D unresolved. V was trimmed by 0 bases and J by 4 bases, leaving 11 bases between them. The CDR3 totals 14 residues. Germline V gene sequence: CDR1 SGHRS, CDR2 YFSETQ. CDR3 DNA: TGCGCCAGCAGCTTGGACAGTTTGGATTACGAGCAGTACTTC. This gives the protein CASSLDSLDYEQYF.

V and J are TRBV6-1 and TRBJ1-1, with unresolved D. The germline V gene has CDR1 MNHNS and CDR2 SASEGT. Trimming left V 8 bases short and J 0 bases short, with 4 bases between. The CDR3 extends over 11 amino acids. Written as DNA, the CDR3 is TGTGCCAGCCGCATGAACACTGAAGCTTTCTTT. Translated: CASRMNTEAFF.

This chain connects TRBV10-3 to TRBJ2-1; 12 bases map to TRBD2. The CDR3 is 14 amino acids. With V trimmed by 3 bases and J by 15 bases, 9 bases remained unmatched. Germline CDR1 and CDR2: ENHRY and SYGVKD. CDR3 in amino acids: CAISDPLAGGFVFF. CDR3 nucleotide sequence: TGTGCCATCAGTGACCCCCTAGCGGGGGGGTTTGTGTTCTTC.

This clone was seen a handful of times. The chain uses TRBV4-1 and TRBJ2-7, with TRBD2 identical over 12 bases. The ends lost 2 bases at V and 2 bases at J; junction bases unmatched: 4. Per the germline V gene, CDR1 is MGHRA and CDR2 is YSYEKL. The length of the CDR3 is 16 residues. The CDR3 protein is CASSQTLAGGPYEQYF. CDR3 coding DNA: TGCGCCAGCAGCCAAACTCTAGCGGGAGGGCCCTACGAGCAGTACTTC.

The rearrangement links TRBV9 to TRBJ1-1, with no clear D. Germline-derived CDR1 and CDR2 are SGDLS and YYNGEE. The length of the CDR3 is 13 residues. Trimming took off 0 bases at V and 3 bases at J, with 6 bases between the two ends. CDR3 bases: TGTGCCAGCAGCGTAGGGCTTGACACTGAAGCTTTCTTT. Protein sequence: CASSVGLDTEAFF. The variable domain in full, with the rest retrieved from reference TRBV9 and TRBJ1-1, is DSGVTQTPKHLITATGQRVTLRCSPRSGDLSVYWYQQSLDQGLQFLIQYYNGEERAKGNILERFSAQQFPDLHSELNLSSLELGDSALYFCASSVGLDTEAFFGQGTRLTVV.

V is TRBV7-2 and J is TRBJ1-2; the D is unclear. The CDR3 totals 13 residues. Trimming pared 5 bases from V and 8 bases from J, leaving 15 bases between. Per the germline V gene, CDR1 is SGHTA and CDR2 is FQGNSA. The CDR3 region has the DNA TGTGCCAGCAGCCCTGACTACAAAGGGGGCTACACCTTC. This codes for CASSPDYKGGYTF.

This clone appeared once. This chain uses TRBV19 with TRBJ2-1, with D unresolved. The CDR3 has 14 residues. Trimming left V 7 bases short and J 8 bases short, with 18 bases between. CDR1 LNHDA and CDR2 SQIVND come from the germline V gene (reference sequence). For the CDR3, the DNA is TGTGCCAGTAAAGGATTGGGGTCGGCCGATGAGCAGTTCTTC. It codes for CASKGLGSADEQFF.

A remark on this clone: The sample carries other DNA sequences with the same CDR3. This rearrangement joins TRBV5-1 to TRBJ2-5, with D hard to call. The CDR3 is made up of 14 amino acids. Germline V gene data show CDR1 as SGHRS and CDR2 as YFSETQ. Trimming stripped 0 bases from V and 5 bases from J, with 11 bases between. The CDR3 DNA follows: TGCGCCAGCAGCTTGGGGGGAACCGAGGAGACCCAGTACTTC. It yields the protein CASSLGGTEETQYF.

At least ten counts were recorded for this clone. The same CDR3 also results from other DNA sequences found in this sample. The chain uses TRBV11-2 and TRBJ1-1; 9 positions agree with TRBD1. J was trimmed by 4 bases and V by 3 bases; bases with no gene match: 0. The length of the CDR3 is 13 residues. Germline loops: CDR1 SGHAT, CDR2 FQNNGV. The chain's CDR3 is CASSLDRGTEAFF. In DNA, the CDR3 is TGTGCCAGCAGCTTGGACAGGGGCACTGAAGCTTTCTTT.

The genes are TRBV7-6 and TRBJ2-7; maybe TRBD1 (6 bases). V was pared by 3 bases and J by 0 bases, with 12 bases between. The CDR3 spans 15 residues. CDR1 SGHVS and CDR2 FNYEAQ come from the germline V gene. This CDR3 reads CASSFRQGYSYEQYF. CDR3 nucleotides: TGTGCCAGCAGCTTCCGGCAGGGGTACTCCTACGAGCAGTACTTC. Full variable domain (missing parts from reference TRBV7-6 and TRBJ2-7): GAGVSQSPRYKVTKRGQDVALRCDPISGHVSLYWYRQALGQGPEFLTYFNYEAQQDKSGLPNDRFSAERPEGSISTLTIQRTEQRDSAMYRCASSFRQGYSYEQYFGPGTRLTVT.